This record looks at one TCR beta chain sequence and its context. Its target is not known. This sample is drawn from a study of OX40 agonist ivuxolimab in advanced cancers. Study at large: Those treated in dose escalation had hepatocellular carcinoma, melanoma, renal cell cancer or head and neck cancer. Study results and limitations: By week 6 at 0.1 to 3.0 mg/kg, blood CD4+ and CD8+ T cells had expanded clonally. Expanded peripheral T cell antigen specificity was not determined. On average, CD8+ T cells showed a greater number of expanded clones than CD4+.

The V gene end was trimmed by 0 bases and the J gene end by 8 bases; junction bases not matched to a gene: 12. Germline V lookup: CDR1 SQVTM, CDR2 ANQGSEA. CDR3 length equals 16 residues. The repertoire was sequenced with immunoSEQ multiplex PCR; TCRdb's copy has only in-frame clones and lacks some. This table holds roughly 15,000 clones, over 75% found once. The sample in question was CD4+ or CD8+ T cells sorted from blood, obtained in a trial of the OX40 agonist ivuxolimab. The genes are TRBV29-1 and TRBJ2-1; 8 nucleotides line up with TRBD1. The source of this sequence is an adult with an advanced solid tumor such as melanoma, head and neck, liver or kidney cancer. This chain's CDR3 is CSVEDGSRGRWDEQFF. CDR3 in DNA: TGCAGCGTTGAAGATGGGTCCAGGGGGCGTTGGGATGAGCAGTTCTTC.